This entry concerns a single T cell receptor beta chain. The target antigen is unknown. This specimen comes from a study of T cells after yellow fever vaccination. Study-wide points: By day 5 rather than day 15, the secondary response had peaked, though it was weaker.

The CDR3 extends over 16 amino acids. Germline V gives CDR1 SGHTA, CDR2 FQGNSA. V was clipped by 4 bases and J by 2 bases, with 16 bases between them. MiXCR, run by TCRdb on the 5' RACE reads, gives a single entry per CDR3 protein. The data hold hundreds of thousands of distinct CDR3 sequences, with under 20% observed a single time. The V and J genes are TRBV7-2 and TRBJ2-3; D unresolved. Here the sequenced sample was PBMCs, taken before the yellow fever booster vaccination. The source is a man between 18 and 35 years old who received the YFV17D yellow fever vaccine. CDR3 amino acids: CASSSLVTSPTDTQYF. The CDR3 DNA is TGTGCCAGCAGCTCATTGGTAACTTCCCCCACAGATACGCAGTATTTT.